The 18 T cell receptor beta chains in this list originate from one sample, sequenced in a study of shared clonotypes between healthy human individuals. Sequenced by immunoSEQ multiplex PCR; TCRdb stores in-frame clones only, minus some. Among approximately 940,000 clones listed, 60% to 85% were seen once. The sequenced sample consisted of memory CD4+ T cells sorted from blood. Subset noted: CD45RA-negative fraction. The source is a man between 18 and 35 years old in good health.

This clone occurred once. The chain employs TRBV4-3 and TRBJ1-4; D possibly corresponds to TRBD1 (6 bases). V lost 0 bases and J 8 bases, leaving 16 bases between the germline ends. Germline CDR1 LGHNA, CDR2 YSLEER. The CDR3 spans 16 residues. The CDR3: CASSQDGPGAYEKLFF. The CDR3 DNA is TGCGCCAGCAGCCAAGACGGCCCAGGGGCATACGAAAAACTGTTTTTT.

This chain uses TRBV7-2 with TRBJ2-7; 7 nucleotides line up with TRBD2. This CDR3 is 15 amino acids long. Trimming at V came to 5 bases and at J to 2 bases, leaving 9 bases not matched to a gene. CDR1 is SGHTA, CDR2 FQGNSA, per germline. The DNA for the CDR3 is TGTGCCAGCAGCACCGGGGTAGCGGGCCCCTACGAGCAGTACTTC. This gives the protein CASSTGVAGPYEQYF.

The chain links TRBV7-3 to TRBJ1-1; 9 bases are shared with TRBD1. The CDR3 runs to 18 residues. The V segment lost 5 bases and the J segment 0 bases; nucleotides outside the gene matches: 13. CDR1 is SGHTA and CDR2 is FQGTGA in the germline V gene. CDR3 bases: TGTGCCAGCAGCCTATTACCGGGACAGGGAGTCATGAACACTGAAGCTTTCTTT. Translating it yields CASSLLPGQGVMNTEAFF.

The rearrangement links TRBV6-1 to TRBJ2-1, with unresolved D. CDR1 and CDR2 (germline): MNHNS, SASEGT. V was cut by 0 bases and J by 6 bases, with 9 bases left in between. This CDR3 comprises 14 residues. The CDR3 nucleotides read TGTGCCAGCAGTGAAGCGCTTGGGATCAATGAGCAGTTCTTC. Its translation: CASSEALGINEQFF.

This rearrangement joins TRBV19 to TRBJ1-5; 8 positions agree with TRBD1. The CDR3 is 16 amino acids. After removal of 7 bases from V and 2 bases from J, the junction contained 10 bases not matched to a gene. The germline V gene has CDR1 LNHDA and CDR2 SQIVND (reference sequence). The chain's CDR3 is CASKRTRGPGNQPQHF. The CDR3 bases are TGTGCCAGTAAGAGAACCAGGGGGCCGGGCAATCAGCCCCAGCATTTT.

This clone was detected only once. The chain uses TRBV27 and TRBJ2-1; D ambiguous. V was trimmed by 6 bases and J by 12 bases, leaving 12 bases between them. The CDR3 consists of 11 residues. CDR1 and CDR2 from the germline V gene are MNHEY and SMNVEV (reference sequence). The CDR3: CASSNPQPQFF. The CDR3 nucleotides are TGTGCCAGCAGCAATCCACAGCCGCAGTTCTTC.

The CDR3 protein is CASSLALRQSNYGYTF. The DNA for the CDR3 is TGTGCCAGCAGCTTAGCGCTACGACAGTCAAACTATGGCTACACCTTC. This rearrangement joins TRBV7-8 to TRBJ1-2; D perhaps matches TRBD1 (5 bases). The germline V gene encodes CDR1 SGHVS and CDR2 FQNEAQ. V lost 0 bases to trimming and J lost 2 bases, with 13 bases between them. The CDR3 runs 16 residues.

The rearrangement joins TRBV15 to TRBJ2-5, with 7 bases identical to TRBD1. The junction had 9 bases not matched to a gene; V was cut back by 3 bases and J by 5 bases. Germline CDR1 and CDR2: LNHNV and YYDKDF (reference sequence). CDR3 length: 15 amino acids. This CDR3 reads CATSRTITGVETQYF. The CDR3 coding sequence is TGTGCCACCAGCAGGACCATAACAGGGGTTGAGACCCAGTACTTC.

This clone was counted ten times or more. The chain carries TRBV28 and TRBJ1-2, with a weak D call TRBD1 (6 bases). The CDR3 loop spans 13 amino acids. Deletions cut 5 bases from V and 8 bases from J, with 15 bases between. From germline, CDR1 is MDHEN and CDR2 SYDVKM. The CDR3 here is CASSPQGTGGYTF. CDR3 in DNA: TGTGCCAGCAGTCCCCAGGGTACAGGGGGCTACACCTTC.

This clone was recorded once. The chain carries TRBV9 and TRBJ2-5; no clear D. The CDR3 totals 13 residues. Germline loops: CDR1 SGDLS, CDR2 YYNGEE. Trimming removed 3 bases at V and 4 bases at J, with 10 bases between. CDR3 in amino acids: CASSGGKGETQYF. CDR3 nucleotides: TGTGCCAGCAGCGGTGGGAAAGGAGAGACCCAGTACTTC.

The chain employs TRBV7-2 and TRBJ2-2; D remains unclear. Germline assignment: CDR1 SGHTA and CDR2 FQGNSA. V was trimmed by 5 bases and J by 7 bases, leaving 14 bases between them. The CDR3 is made up of 14 amino acids. Written as DNA, the CDR3 is TGTGCCAGCAGCCTCCGGTCTCTTGGCGGGGAGCTGTTTTTT. Protein sequence: CASSLRSLGGELFF.

V usage is TRBV21-1 and J usage is TRBJ2-7; TRBD1 is the table's D call and was not checked against the DNA. TRBV21-1 is deemed a pseudogene. The CDR3 spans 20 residues. DNA for the CDR3: TGTGCCAGCAGCGCCATAGGAACAGGGATGGTATTTGGCAGCTCCTACGAGCAGTACTTC. It specifies CASSAIGTGMVFGSSYEQYF.

The V and J genes are TRBV4-1 and TRBJ2-3; either TRBD1 or TRBD2 may supply D (5 bases each). Germline V gene lookup returns CDR1 MGHRA and CDR2 YSYEKL. V was shortened by 0 bases and J by 2 bases, with 18 bases between the two germline ends. This CDR3 contains 18 residues. The CDR3 sequence: CASSQDSRQSGPTDTQYF. In DNA form, the CDR3 reads TGCGCCAGCAGCCAAGATTCCCGACAGAGCGGTCCCACAGATACGCAGTATTTT.

The chain employs TRBV10-1 and TRBJ2-3, with D perhaps given as TRBD1 or TRBD2 (5 bases each). This CDR3 contains 16 residues. V was pared by 2 bases and J by 2 bases, with 14 bases between. Per germline, CDR1 WNHNN and CDR2 SYGVQD (reference sequence). As DNA, the CDR3 is TGCGCCAGCAGTGAGGGGGGTCGACTCACCACAGATACGCAGTATTTT. Translated, it gives CASSEGGRLTTDTQYF.

This clone was observed a handful of times. This rearrangement joins TRBV14 to TRBJ2-1, with D unclear. The length of the CDR3 is 15 residues. Germline V lookup: CDR1 SGHDN, CDR2 FVKESK. Trimming took off 4 bases at V and 3 bases at J, with 13 bases between the two ends. As DNA, the CDR3 is TGTGCCAGCAGCCGATTTAATGATCTCTACAATGAGCAGTTCTTC. This encodes CASSRFNDLYNEQFF.

Here the CDR3 reads CASSYSEGHGYTF. DNA for the CDR3: TGTGCCAGCAGTTACTCGGAGGGACATGGCTACACCTTC. The chain has TRBV6-5 and TRBJ1-2; TRBD1 is a possible D gene (5 bases). V lost 0 bases and J 6 bases, leaving 8 bases between the germline ends. Germline lookup yields CDR1 MNHEY and CDR2 SVGAGI. The CDR3 contains 13 residues.

This chain uses TRBV10-1 with TRBJ2-7; weak D call: TRBD1 (5 bases). This CDR3 is 14 amino acids long. Germline assignment: CDR1 WNHNN and CDR2 SYGVQD (reference sequence). V was clipped by 8 bases and J by 6 bases, with 20 bases between them. The CDR3 DNA reads as TGCGCCAGCCACCTCACCCCGACAGTCCGCGAGCAGTACTTC. This codes for CASHLTPTVREQYF.

The rearrangement uses TRBV11-2 and TRBJ1-4, with D perhaps TRBD1 (5 bases). V lost 5 bases, J lost 5 bases, and 9 bases lay in between. This CDR3 is 13 amino acids long. Germline V lookup: CDR1 SGHAT, CDR2 FQNNGV. In nucleotides, the CDR3 is TGTGCCAGCAGCCCCGGGGGGAATGAAAAACTGTTTTTT. Translating gives CASSPGGNEKLFF.